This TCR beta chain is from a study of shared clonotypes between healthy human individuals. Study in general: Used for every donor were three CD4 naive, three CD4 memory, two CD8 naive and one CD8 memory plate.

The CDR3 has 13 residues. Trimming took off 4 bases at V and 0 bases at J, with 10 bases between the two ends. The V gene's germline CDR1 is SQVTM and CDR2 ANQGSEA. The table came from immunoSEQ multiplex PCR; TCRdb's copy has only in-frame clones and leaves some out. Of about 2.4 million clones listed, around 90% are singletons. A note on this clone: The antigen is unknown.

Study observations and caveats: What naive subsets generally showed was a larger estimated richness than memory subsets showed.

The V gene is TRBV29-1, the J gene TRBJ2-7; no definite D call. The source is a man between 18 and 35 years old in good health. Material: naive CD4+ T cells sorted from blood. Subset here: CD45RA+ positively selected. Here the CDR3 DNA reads TGCAGCGTTGCTCTTAGGCTCTCCTACGAGCAGTACTTC. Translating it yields CSVALRLSYEQYF.